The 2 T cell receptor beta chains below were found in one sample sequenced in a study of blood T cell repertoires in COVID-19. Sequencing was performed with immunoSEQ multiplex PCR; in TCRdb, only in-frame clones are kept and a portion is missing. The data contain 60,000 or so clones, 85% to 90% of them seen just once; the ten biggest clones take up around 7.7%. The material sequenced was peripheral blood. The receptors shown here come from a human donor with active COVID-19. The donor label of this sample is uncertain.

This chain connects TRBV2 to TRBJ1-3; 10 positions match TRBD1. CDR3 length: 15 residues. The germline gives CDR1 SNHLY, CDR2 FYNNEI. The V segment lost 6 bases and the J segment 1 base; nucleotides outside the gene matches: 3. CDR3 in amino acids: CASRADRGSGNTIYF. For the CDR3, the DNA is TGTGCCAGCAGGGCGGACAGGGGGTCTGGAAACACCATATATTTT.

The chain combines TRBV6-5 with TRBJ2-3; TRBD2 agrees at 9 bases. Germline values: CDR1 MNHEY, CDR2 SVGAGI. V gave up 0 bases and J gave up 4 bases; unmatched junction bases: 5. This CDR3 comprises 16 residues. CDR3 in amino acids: CASSYSSSGTPDTQYF. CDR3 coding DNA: TGTGCCAGCAGTTACTCCTCTAGCGGGACCCCAGATACGCAGTATTTT.